This T cell receptor beta chain emerged from a study of glioma-infiltrating T cells. As for this clonotype: Its target is unknown.

V lost 6 bases and J 0 bases, leaving 11 bases between the germline ends. CDR3 length: 15 residues. Germline V gene sequence: CDR1 KGHSH, CDR2 LQKENI. TCR alpha and beta CDR3 regions were amplified from RNA using iRepertoire nested multiplex PCR. TCRdb re-analysed the multiplex PCR reads in MiXCR, keeping a single row per CDR3 protein. This table holds about 410,000 distinct CDR3 sequences, less than 50% found once. Study findings and constraints: Shared blood CDR3 signature motifs marked patients with low tissue-blood divergence. Very few CDR3 sequences were shared between tissue and blood.

V and J are TRBV18 and TRBJ1-4; weak D call: TRBD1 (5 bases). This clonotype originated in a human donor with low-grade glioma or glioblastoma, undergoing nonglioma brain surgery, or in good health (not recorded which). Source material: glioma tissue, nonneoplastic brain tissue, or PBMCs (not recorded which). CDR3 coding DNA: TGTGCCAGCTCGGAGACAGTACCAACTAATGAAAAACTGTTTTTT. As protein: CASSETVPTNEKLFF.